This T cell receptor (beta chain) was observed in a study of cytomegalovirus exposure and HLA in healthy donors. The study's findings and limits: In a later analysis, TCR beta V- and J-gene trimming was associated with a missense DCLRE1C variant.

The PCR used 60 Vbeta and 13 Jbeta primers. Sequenced by immunoSEQ multiplex PCR; TCRdb stores in-frame clones only, minus some. The repertoire holds around 270,000 clones, with 75% to 85% as singletons. Comments on this clone: Its antigen is not known.

V dropped 5 bases and J dropped 4 bases, with 12 bases sitting between them. CDR3 length equals 13 residues. The germline V gene has CDR1 SGHRS and CDR2 YFSETQ. This sequence originates from a girl aged 2 to 10 in good health and CMV-seronegative. Material for sequencing was PBMCs. This chain links TRBV5-1 with TRBJ2-5; TRBD2 is a possible D gene (6 bases). CDR3 bases: TGCGCCAGCAGTATTGTGGGGGGAGAGACCCAGTACTTC. Its protein is CASSIVGGETQYF.